The rows below give T cell receptor beta chains drawn from one sample of a study of blood T cell repertoires in COVID-19. Produced via immunoSEQ multiplex PCR; TCRdb's table is partial and in-frame only. The sample includes 250,000 to 300,000 clones, about nine tenths of them seen just once. Material: peripheral blood. The receptors were sampled from a woman in her fifties or sixties with acute or convalescent COVID-19. The CDR3 runs from the conserved cysteine through the conserved F or W. D genes are given only for firm matches. Only some rows state a clone size, as once, few, many or a class for expanded clones.

NA | TRBJ2-2 | TRBV11-2 | NA | TGTGCCAGCAGCTTAGTGGCAGGCACCGGGGAGCTGTTTTTT | CASSLVAGTGELFF
NA | TRBJ2-1 | TRBV5-6 | TRBD2 | TGTGCCAGCAGCTCGGGACGGGAGGGTCCCTACAATGAGCAGTTCTTC | CASSSGREGPYNEQFF
NA | TRBJ2-1 | TRBV6-5 | TRBD1 | TGTGCCAGCCAGAGACAGGGGACAAATGAGCAGTTCTTC | CASQRQGTNEQFF
NA | TRBJ2-7 | TRBV19 | NA | TGTGCCAGTAGTTTCCGGGAAGGAGTATACGAGCAGTACTTC | CASSFREGVYEQYF
NA | TRBJ1-1 | TRBV27 | NA | TGTGCCAGCAGTTTATTAGTGACAGGAACTGAAGCTTTCTTT | CASSLLVTGTEAFF
NA | TRBJ2-7 | TRBV19 | TRBD1 | TGTGCCAGTAGTAGGCGGACAGGGGGAATACTCGAGCAGTACTTC | CASSRRTGGILEQYF
once | TRBJ2-4 | TRBV7-8 | NA | TGTGCCAGCAGCTTAGAATCAGCGCCTCTAGCCAAAAACATTCAGTACTTC | CASSLESAPLAKNIQYF
NA | TRBJ1-6 | TRBV7-3 | NA | TGTGCCAGCAGCCCGACCTCGGGATATAATTCACCCCTCCACTTT | CASSPTSGYNSPLHF
NA | TRBJ1-6 | TRBV28 | NA | TGTGCCAGCAGTTTAATACAGAGCTCCTATAATTCACCCCTCCACTTT | CASSLIQSSYNSPLHF
NA | TRBJ1-6 | TRBV20-1 | NA | TGCAGTGCTAGTCCGGGGAATAATTCACCCCTTCACTTT | CSASPGNNSPLHF
NA | TRBJ1-4 | TRBV2 | NA | TGTGCCAGCAGTGAAGGGAGGGATGAAAAACTGTTTTTT | CASSEGRDEKLFF
NA | TRBJ2-1 | TRBV6-4 | TRBD2 | TGTGCCAGCAGTGGGACTAGCGGGGGTTACAATGAGCAGTTCTTC | CASSGTSGGYNEQFF
NA | TRBJ2-1 | TRBV7-2 | TRBD2 | TGTGCCAGCAGCTCTAGCGGGGTGTCCTACAATGAGCAGTTCTTC | CASSSSGVSYNEQFF
once | TRBJ2-7 | TRBV6-6 | TRBD2 | TGTGCCAGCAGTTCGCCGGGACTAGCATACGAGCAGTACTTC | CASSSPGLAYEQYF
NA | TRBJ2-7 | TRBV21-1 | NA | TGTGCCAGCAGCGAAAGGTTTGGGACAGGGGGCGCCGACGAGCAGTACTTC | CASSERFGTGGADEQYF
NA | TRBJ1-3 | TRBV2 | NA | TGTGCCAGCAGGGCGGAGGGAAACACCATATATTTT | CASRAEGNTIYF
NA | TRBJ2-6 | TRBV4-2 | NA | TGTGCCAGCAGCCAAGCGGGAAACTCTGGGGCCAACGTCCTGACTTTC | CASSQAGNSGANVLTF
NA | TRBJ2-7 | TRBV6-5 | TRBD1 | TGTGCCAGCAGCGGGGACAGGGAGCACGAGCAGTACTTC | CASSGDREHEQYF
NA | TRBJ2-3 | TRBV7-2 | NA | TGTGCCAGCAGCCCTTACACAGATACGCAGTATTTT | CASSPYTDTQYF
few | TRBJ1-2 | TRBV4-3 | TRBD1 | TGCGCCAGCAGCCACGGACAGGGGGCTGATGGCTACACCTTC | CASSHGQGADGYTF
NA | TRBJ2-6 | TRBV6-5 | NA | TGTGCCAGCGCTTACAGTCCTGGGGCCAACGTCCTGACTTTC | CASAYSPGANVLTF
NA | TRBJ1-2 | TRBV7-2 | NA | TGTGCCAGCAGCTGGGGGGTTGGGGGGAACTATGGCTACACCTTC | CASSWGVGGNYGYTF
NA | TRBJ1-5 | TRBV7-8 | TRBD1 | TGTGCCAGCAGCGTATATAACAGGGGACGGAATCAGCCCCAGCATTTT | CASSVYNRGRNQPQHF
once | TRBJ1-2 | TRBV11-1 | NA | TGTGCCAGCAGCCAGAGGGACTATGGCTACACCTTC | CASSQRDYGYTF
NA | TRBJ2-6 | TRBV9 | NA | TGTGCCAGCAGCGTAGATAGGAGGGCAGGGGGGCCTGGGGCCAACGTCCTGACTTTC | CASSVDRRAGGPGANVLTF
NA | TRBJ2-7 | TRBV5-6 | TRBD2 | TGTGCCAGCAGCTTGGCGGGAACTAGCGGGAGGCCCGAGCAGTACTTC | CASSLAGTSGRPEQYF
NA | TRBJ1-4 | TRBV27 | NA | TGTGCCAGCAGTTTATTCCGGGGGAAGGGTATTAATGAAAAACTGTTTTTT | CASSLFRGKGINEKLFF
NA | TRBJ1-1 | TRBV28 | NA | TGTGCCAGCAGGGGGCAGTGGGGCACTGAAGCTTTCTTT | CASRGQWGTEAFF
NA | TRBJ1-2 | TRBV19 | TRBD1 | TGTGCCAGTAGTCCCCCGAGGACAGGGAACTATGGCTACACCTTC | CASSPPRTGNYGYTF
NA | TRBJ2-1 | TRBV9 | NA | TGTGCCAGCAGCGCCGGGTTAACTTCCTACAATGAGCAGTTCTTC | CASSAGLTSYNEQFF
NA | TRBJ2-1 | TRBV30 | TRBD2 | TGTGCCTGGAAAGGCGGGAGGGCCTACAATGAGCAGTTCTTC | CAWKGGRAYNEQFF
NA | TRBJ2-3 | TRBV14 | NA | TGTGCCAGCAGCCAAGAATCTAGCACAGATACGCAGTATTTT | CASSQESSTDTQYF
NA | TRBJ2-3 | TRBV2 | NA | TGTGCCAGCCTCACTCGACTAGAGTCAGATACGCAGTATTTT | CASLTRLESDTQYF
NA | TRBJ2-7 | TRBV6-2/TRBV6-3 | NA | TGTGCCAGCAGTTGGTCGGGTTCCGAGCAGTACTTC | CASSWSGSEQYF
NA | TRBJ1-6 | TRBV19 | NA | TGTGCCAGTAGTGAAGACAGCGTTTCACCCCTCCACTTT | CASSEDSVSPLHF
NA | TRBJ2-1 | TRBV2 | NA | TGTGCCAGCAGTGTCGGTTTAAGCTCCTACAATGAGCAGTTCTTC | CASSVGLSSYNEQFF
many | TRBJ2-1 | TRBV5-1 | TRBD2 | TGCGCCAGCAGCTTCAACCCTAGCGGGAGTGGGTTCTTC | CASSFNPSGSGFF
once | TRBJ2-3 | TRBV7-9 | NA | TGTGCCAGCAAGGGGCGGCTTACAGATACGCAGTATTTT | CASKGRLTDTQYF
few | TRBJ2-7 | TRBV4-1 | TRBD2 | TGCGCCAGCAGCCATCGAGCAGCGGGGGGAAACTACGAGCAGTACTTC | CASSHRAAGGNYEQYF
NA | TRBJ2-7 | TRBV30 | NA | TGTGCCTGGAGTGTAGTGGACGGGAGCTACGAGCAGTACTTC | CAWSVVDGSYEQYF
NA | TRBJ1-5 | TRBV3-1/TRBV3-2 | NA | TGTGCCAGCAGCCAAGGTCGGGGAAATCAGCCCCAGCATTTT | CASSQGRGNQPQHF
NA | TRBJ2-3 | TRBV27 | TRBD2 | TGTGCCAGCAGTGTGGGACTAGCAACAGATACGCAGTATTTT | CASSVGLATDTQYF
once | TRBJ2-3 | TRBV2 | TRBD1 | TGTGCCAGCGGAACGGACAGGGGGGCAGATACGCAGTATTTT | CASGTDRGADTQYF
NA | TRBJ2-7 | TRBV29-1 | TRBD2 | TGCAGCGTTTCCGGACTAGCGGGAGTATACGAGCAGTACTTC | CSVSGLAGVYEQYF
NA | TRBJ2-3 | TRBV4-3 | NA | TGCGCCAGCAGCCAAGAATTCCGCGGCCCCTCGGTAGATACGCAGTATTTT | CASSQEFRGPSVDTQYF
NA | TRBJ1-6 | TRBV6-5 | TRBD1 | TGTGCCAGCAGCTCAGACAGGGGCTATTCACCCCTCCACTTT | CASSSDRGYSPLHF